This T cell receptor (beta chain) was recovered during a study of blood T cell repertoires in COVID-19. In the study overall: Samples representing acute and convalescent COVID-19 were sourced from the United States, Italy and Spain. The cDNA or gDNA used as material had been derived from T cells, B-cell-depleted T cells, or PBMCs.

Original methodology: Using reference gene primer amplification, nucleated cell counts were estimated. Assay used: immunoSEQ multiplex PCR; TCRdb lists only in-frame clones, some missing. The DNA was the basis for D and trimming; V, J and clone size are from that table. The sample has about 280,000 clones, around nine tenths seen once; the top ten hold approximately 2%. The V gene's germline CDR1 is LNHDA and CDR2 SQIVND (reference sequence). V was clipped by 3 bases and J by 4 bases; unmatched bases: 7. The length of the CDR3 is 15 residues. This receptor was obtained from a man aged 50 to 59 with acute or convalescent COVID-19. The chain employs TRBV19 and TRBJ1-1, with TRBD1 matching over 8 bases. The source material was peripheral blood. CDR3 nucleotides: TGTGCCAGTAGTATTTCGCGACAGGGGAGCACTGAAGCTTTCTTT. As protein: CASSISRQGSTEAFF. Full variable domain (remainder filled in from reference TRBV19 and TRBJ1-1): DGGITQSPKYLFRKEGQNVTLSCEQNLNHDAMYWYRQDPGQGLRLIYYSQIVNDFQKGDIAEGYSVSREKKESFPLTVTSAQKNPTAFYLCASSISRQGSTEAFFGQGTRLTVV.